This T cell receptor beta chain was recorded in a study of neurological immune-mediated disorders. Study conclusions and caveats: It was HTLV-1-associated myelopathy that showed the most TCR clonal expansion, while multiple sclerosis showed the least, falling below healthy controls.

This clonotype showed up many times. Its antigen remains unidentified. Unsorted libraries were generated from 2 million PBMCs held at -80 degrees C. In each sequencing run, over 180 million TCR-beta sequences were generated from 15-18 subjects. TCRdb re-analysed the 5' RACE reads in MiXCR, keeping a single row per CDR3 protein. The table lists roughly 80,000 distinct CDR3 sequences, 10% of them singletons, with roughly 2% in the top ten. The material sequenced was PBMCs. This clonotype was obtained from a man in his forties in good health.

The CDR3 DNA reads as TGTGCCAGCAGTTACGCCGTCTCCGAGATGAACACTGAAGCTTTCTTT. Protein sequence: CASSYAVSEMNTEAFF. The J gene is TRBJ1-1, the V gene TRBV6-5; no clear D. Germline V gene sequence: CDR1 MNHEY, CDR2 SVGAGI. This CDR3 contains 16 residues. The V and J ends lost 2 bases and 0 bases respectively, with 13 bases between them.